A single sample gave rise to the 31 T cell receptor beta chains below, sequenced in a study of identical twins. One entry per CDR3 protein, called by TCRdb with MiXCR from the 5' RACE reads. The data show more than 1.5 million distinct CDR3 sequences, about 31% seen once. Sequenced input: cord blood. These receptors came from a newborn girl in good health.

This clonotype has only one observation. This rearrangement joins TRBV6-5 to TRBJ2-3; tentatively, D is TRBD1 or TRBD2 (7 bases each). The CDR3 is 18 amino acids. Between the trimmed V and J ends, which lost 2 bases and 5 bases, there was a span of 23 bases. Germline assignment: CDR1 MNHEY and CDR2 SVGAGI. The CDR3 region is CASSYGLGVTGRGDTQYF. CDR3 DNA sequence: TGTGCCAGCAGTTACGGCTTGGGTGTGACAGGGAGGGGAGATACGCAGTATTTT.

The V call is TRBV16, the J call TRBJ2-7; weak D call: TRBD2 (6 bases). Trimming removed 0 bases from V and 7 bases from J, with 13 bases in between. The CDR3 is made up of 14 amino acids. Germline lookup yields CDR1 KGHSY and CDR2 FQNENV. This CDR3 is CASSQSYAGNEQYF. CDR3 DNA: TGTGCCAGCAGCCAATCTTACGCGGGAAATGAGCAGTACTTC. The full variable domain, rest sourced from reference TRBV16 and TRBJ2-7, is GEEVAQTPKHLVRGEGQKAKLYCAPIKGHSYVFWYQQVLKNEFKFLISFQNENVFDETGMPKERFSAKCLPNSPCSLEIQATKLEDSAVYFCASSQSYAGNEQYFGPGTRLTVT.

About this clonotype itself: This likely stems from a read error, as it lies one base from a far larger clone. The chain has TRBV5-1 and TRBJ2-5; D unclear. The J call may be incorrect, as the DNA end agrees better with TRBJ2-7. The CDR3 length is 12 residues. Germline CDR1 SGHRS, CDR2 YFSETQ. CDR3 sequence reads: CASSMDLYEQYF. The CDR3 DNA reads TGCGCCAGCAGCATGGACCTTTACGAGCAGTACTTC.

This clonotype came up a few times. This sequence joins TRBV20-1 and TRBJ2-5; TRBD2 matches 7 bases. V dropped 0 bases and J dropped 7; count of bases not matched to a gene: 8. Germline V gene sequence: CDR1 DFQATT, CDR2 SNEGSKA (reference sequence). The CDR3 length is 14 residues. CDR3 sequence reads: CSARDGLAERTQYF. The CDR3 bases are TGCAGTGCTAGAGATGGGCTAGCGGAGAGGACCCAGTACTTC.

The V gene is TRBV7-9, the J gene TRBJ2-7; possibly TRBD2 for D (6 bases). This CDR3 comprises 12 residues. V was clipped by 5 bases and J by 5 bases, with 10 bases between them. Germline V lookup: CDR1 SEHNR, CDR2 FQNEAQ (reference sequence). The CDR3 spells CASSAGSHEQYF. As DNA, the CDR3 is TGTGCCAGCAGCGCGGGATCCCACGAGCAGTACTTC.

Concerning this clonotype itself: Sequence at one end of the junction differs from germline and may be a read error. The chain carries TRBV15 and TRBJ2-7; 7 nucleotides match TRBD1. This CDR3 has 15 amino acids. Germline CDR1 reads LNHNV; CDR2 reads YYDKDF (reference sequence). The CDR3 loop reads CATSRPGQSSYERYF. CDR3 sequence (DNA): TGTGCCACCAGCAGACCGGGACAGAGTTCCTACGAGCGGTACTTC.

This clonotype was observed a handful of times. This chain joins TRBV5-8 and TRBJ2-3; TRBD1 might be the D (6 bases). This CDR3 spans 14 amino acids. The germline V gene has CDR1 SGHTS and CDR2 YDEGEE. Trimming cost V 0 bases and J 3 bases, with 8 bases left between them. The CDR3 nucleotides read TGTGCCAGCAGCTTGGAGGGGGAAACAGATACGCAGTATTTT. Protein: CASSLEGETDTQYF.

V usage is TRBV5-1 and J usage is TRBJ2-1, with 11 bases lining up with TRBD2. Germline CDR1 is SGHRS and CDR2 is YFSETQ. V was pared by 4 bases and J by 5 bases, with 11 bases of the junction left unmatched. The CDR3 runs to 17 residues. This chain's CDR3 is CASSRGVAGGPDNEQFF. The CDR3 DNA follows: TGCGCCAGCAGCCGAGGGGTAGCGGGAGGGCCGGACAATGAGCAGTTCTTC. Supplemented by reference TRBV5-1 and TRBJ2-1, the full variable domain reads KAGVTQTPRYLIKTRGQQVTLSCSPISGHRSVSWYQQTPGQGLQFLFEYFSETQRNKGNFPGRFSGRQFSNSRSEMNVSTLELGDSALYLCASSRGVAGGPDNEQFFGPGTRLTVL.

The chain links TRBV6-6 to TRBJ2-5; D is undetermined. The CDR3 length is 14 residues. The V end lost 2 bases, the J end lost 7 bases, and 14 bases lay between the germline ends. The germline V gene has CDR1 MNHNY and CDR2 SVGAGI (reference sequence). The CDR3 loop is CASSYSAVYVTQYF. CDR3 sequence (DNA): TGTGCCAGCAGTTACAGTGCAGTGTATGTGACCCAGTACTTC.

This clonotype came up a few times. The chain combines TRBV2 with TRBJ2-1, with 13 bases identical to TRBD2. CDR1 is SNHLY, CDR2 FYNNEI, per germline. V gave up 4 bases and J gave up 8 bases; unmatched junction bases: 5. The CDR3 runs 15 residues. CDR3 DNA: TGTGCCAGCAGTGTTGGGACTAGCGGGGCCGATGAGCAGTTCTTC. It codes for CASSVGTSGADEQFF. Combining the CDR3 with reference TRBV2 and TRBJ2-1 gives the whole variable domain EPEVTQTPSHQVTQMGQEVILRCVPISNHLYFYWYRQILGQKVEFLVSFYNNEISEKSEIFDDQFSVERPDGSNFTLKIRSTKLEDSAMYFCASSVGTSGADEQFFGPGTRLTVL.

This clonotype was recorded a few times. The CDR3 DNA reads as TGTGCCGCGTCCCCTGGGGATGGCTACACCTTC. Amino acid sequence: CAASPGDGYTF. The chain uses TRBV10-3 and TRBJ1-2; D gene ambiguous. Germline CDR1 is ENHRY and CDR2 is SYGVKD. The CDR3 loop spans 11 amino acids. V lost 11 bases to trimming and J lost 6 bases, with 13 bases between them.

The chain links TRBV10-3 to TRBJ2-7; 13 bases align to TRBD2. After removal of 2 bases from V and 2 bases from J, the junction contained 3 bases not matched to a gene. The CDR3 loop spans 16 amino acids. Germline CDR1 and CDR2: ENHRY and SYGVKD. The CDR3 DNA sequence: TGTGCCATCAGTGAGGGACTAGCGGGAGCCCCCTACGAGCAGTACTTC. Translating it yields CAISEGLAGAPYEQYF.

The gene calls are TRBV7-2 and TRBJ2-3; 8 nucleotides line up with TRBD2. Germline CDR1 and CDR2: SGHTA and FQGNSA. The CDR3 is 17 amino acids. Trimming cost V 3 bases and J 2 bases; bases outside gene matches: 10. CDR3 sequence reads: CASSFGLTGGPTDTQYF. The CDR3 DNA reads as TGTGCCAGCAGCTTTGGGCTAACGGGGGGGCCCACAGATACGCAGTATTTT.

The table lists this clonotype with a few counts. The chain has TRBV10-3 and TRBJ2-1; 11 nucleotides align to TRBD1. The CDR3 consists of 15 residues. The J segment lost 2 bases and the V segment lost 6 bases, leaving 3 bases of the junction unmatched. Germline V gene sequence: CDR1 ENHRY, CDR2 SYGVKD. The DNA for the CDR3 is TGTGCCATCAGGCAGGGACAGGGGGCCTACAATGAGCAGTTCTTC. Its translation: CAIRQGQGAYNEQFF.

The chain joins TRBV4-2 to TRBJ2-3, with D perhaps given as TRBD1 or TRBD2 (5 bases each). Trimming stripped 4 bases from V and 5 bases from J, with 16 bases between. Germline lookup yields CDR1 LGHNA and CDR2 YNFKEQ. This CDR3 spans 15 amino acids. The CDR3 region has the DNA TGTGCCAGCAGCCGGGAAAGAGGGGCGGGAGATACGCAGTATTTT. This gives the protein CASSRERGAGDTQYF.

Ten or more counts support this clonotype. This chain links TRBV12-3 or TRBV12-4 with TRBJ2-3; D unclear. The ends were cut back, 5 bases at V and 2 bases at J, with 5 bases in the middle. The CDR3 length is 12 residues. The CDR3 sequence: CASSAVTDTQYF. The CDR3, as DNA: TGTGCCAGCAGTGCCGTCACAGATACGCAGTATTTT.

The chain has TRBV28 and TRBJ1-6; 7 bases are a match to TRBD1. This CDR3 has 14 amino acids. Germline CDR1 MDHEN, CDR2 SYDVKM. V was clipped by 6 bases and J by 9 bases; unmatched bases: 8. CDR3 sequence: CASSMTGLGSPLHF. The DNA for the CDR3 is TGTGCCAGCAGCATGACAGGGCTTGGTTCACCCCTCCACTTT.

This clonotype was recorded a few times. The chain links TRBV2 to TRBJ1-5, with 7 positions matching TRBD1. Germline CDR1 reads SNHLY; CDR2 reads FYNNEI. J lost 2 bases, V lost 7 bases, and 2 bases had no gene match. CDR3 length: 13 residues. The CDR3 here is CASIDRGNQPQHF. CDR3 nucleotides: TGTGCCAGCATCGACAGGGGCAATCAGCCCCAGCATTTT.

The V and J genes are TRBV24-1 and TRBJ2-1; weak D call: TRBD2 (7 bases). V was clipped by 3 bases and J by 8 bases, with 25 bases between them. The germline CDR1 and CDR2 sequences are KGHDR and SFDVKD. The CDR3 sequence is 18 residues long. This CDR3 is CATSDLNHREGRGDEQFF. CDR3 coding DNA: TGTGCCACCAGTGATCTCAATCACAGGGAGGGCCGGGGGGATGAGCAGTTCTTC.

The genes are TRBV6-5 and TRBJ2-5; D is ambiguous. With the DNA end fitting TRBJ2-7 better, the J assignment may be wrong. CDR1 MNHEY and CDR2 SVGAGI come from the germline V gene. The CDR3 has 15 amino acids. This CDR3 reads CASSSTGPTFYEQYF. The CDR3 nucleotides read TGTGCCAGCAGTTCCACGGGCCCGACCTTCTACGAGCAGTACTTC.

This clonotype came up a few times. The V and J genes are TRBV20-1 and TRBJ2-1; 9 nucleotides match TRBD1. V was clipped by 6 bases and J by 5 bases; unmatched bases: 8. CDR1 and CDR2 (germline): DFQATT, SNEGSKA (reference sequence). The CDR3 sequence is 14 residues long. The CDR3 protein is CSASIGQGHNEQFF. Written as DNA, the CDR3 is TGCAGTGCATCGATAGGACAGGGGCACAATGAGCAGTTCTTC.

In the case of this clonotype: One junction end disagrees with the germline gene, perhaps due to a read error. This chain connects TRBV7-7 to TRBJ2-2; no clear D gene. Germline assignment: CDR1 SSHAT and CDR2 FNYEAQ (reference sequence). This CDR3 has 13 amino acids. This CDR3 reads CASSLHMSGELFF. DNA of the CDR3: TGTGCTAGCAGCTTACACATGAGCGGGGAGCTGTTTTTT.

V and J are TRBV5-1 and TRBJ2-7; 11 nucleotides agree with TRBD2. CDR1 is SGHRS and CDR2 is YFSETQ in the germline V gene. This CDR3 is 16 amino acids long. Trimming removed 1 base from V and 7 bases from J; junction bases left unmatched: 10. DNA for the CDR3: TGCGCCAGCAGCTTGTGGCGACTAGCGGGGCAGAATGAGCAGTACTTC. Residues: CASSLWRLAGQNEQYF.

This clonotype turned up a few times. V usage is TRBV24-1 and J usage is TRBJ2-2, with 8 bases lining up with TRBD2. There are 14 residues in the CDR3. Trimming cost V 6 bases and J 5 bases; bases outside gene matches: 4. Germline V gives CDR1 KGHDR, CDR2 SFDVKD. The CDR3 reads CATSNSGETGELFF. DNA for the CDR3: TGTGCCACCAGTAATAGCGGGGAGACCGGGGAGCTGTTTTTT.

Regarding this clonotype: This sequence may be a read error, since a much larger clone differs from it by one base. This chain links TRBV29-1 with TRBJ2-7; no clear D gene. The germline V gene has CDR1 SQVTM and CDR2 ANQGSEA. The ends were cut back, 5 bases at V and 5 bases at J, with 4 bases in the middle. The CDR3 totals 9 residues. CDR3 protein: CSVNHEQYF. CDR3 sequence (DNA): TGCAGCGTTAACCACGAGCAGTACTTC.

V and J are TRBV19 and TRBJ2-1; TRBD1 agrees at 9 bases. The CDR3 totals 16 residues. Unmatched junction bases numbered 10, after V lost 2 bases and J lost 8 bases. Germline CDR1 LNHDA, CDR2 SQIVND (reference sequence). CDR3 in DNA: TGTGCCAGTAGTATACGTCCCGGGACAGGGATCCATGAGCAGTTCTTC. Translating gives CASSIRPGTGIHEQFF.

At least ten counts were recorded for this clonotype. The chain recombines TRBV29-1 with TRBJ2-7; 8 nucleotides match TRBD1. The junction had 7 bases not matched to a gene; V was cut back by 2 bases and J by 4 bases. CDR3 length: 14 amino acids. Germline-derived CDR1 and CDR2 are SQVTM and ANQGSEA. CDR3 residues: CSVESRGREYEQYF. The CDR3 DNA is TGCAGCGTTGAAAGCAGGGGGCGTGAGTACGAGCAGTACTTC.

This clonotype has just a few counts. The chain is built from TRBV5-1 and TRBJ2-7; D may be TRBD1 or TRBD2 (5 bases each). Germline lookup yields CDR1 SGHRS and CDR2 YFSETQ. The CDR3 is 15 amino acids. V gave up 4 bases and J gave up 3 bases, with 17 bases separating them. CDR3 coding DNA: TGCGCCAGCAGCCCGGAGGCAGGGAGCGGCTACGAGCAGTACTTC. Translating gives CASSPEAGSGYEQYF.

This clonotype occurred a few times. The V gene is TRBV29-1, the J gene TRBJ2-5; D perhaps matches TRBD1 (6 bases). The CDR3 runs 15 residues. Trimming took 0 bases from V and 3 from J, leaving 14 bases between them. Germline V CDR1 and CDR2: SQVTM, ANQGSEA. CDR3 amino acids: CSVEDWMDRKETQYF. Written as DNA, the CDR3 is TGCAGCGTTGAAGATTGGATGGACAGAAAAGAGACCCAGTACTTC.

This clonotype appeared many times. The chain has TRBV12-3 or TRBV12-4 and TRBJ2-7; D not resolved. V dropped 5 bases and J dropped 0 bases, with 5 bases sitting between them. The CDR3 has 12 residues. CDR3 sequence: CASSAHSYEQYF. CDR3 DNA sequence: TGTGCCAGCAGTGCCCACTCCTACGAGCAGTACTTC.

This clonotype was seen only a few times. The V gene is TRBV27, the J gene TRBJ2-3; D might be TRBD2 (6 bases). Deletions cut 7 bases from V and 2 bases from J, with 19 bases between. The CDR3 has 16 amino acids. CDR1 is MNHEY, CDR2 SMNVEV, per germline (reference sequence). The CDR3 protein is CASNPAGGVPTDTQYF. CDR3 coding DNA: TGTGCCAGCAACCCAGCGGGTGGGGTCCCCACAGATACGCAGTATTTT.